This is a list of T cell receptor beta chains from one sample in a study of blood T cell repertoires in COVID-19. Measured with immunoSEQ multiplex PCR; TCRdb has only the in-frame clones, and not every one. Of hundreds of thousands of clones listed, around 90% are singletons. Sample: PBMCs or T cells enriched from blood (not recorded which). The receptors come from a woman between 18 and 29 years old with acute COVID-19. Both conserved end residues are part of each CDR3. Each record gives: CDR3 DNA, CDR3 protein, D gene, J gene, V gene, clone size. A D gene is named only where the DNA matches it firmly. For some rows the clone size is stated as once, few or many, or as a class when expanded; others skip it.

cdr3_nt: TGTGCCAGCAGCTCTCCGGTGGGGACAGGGGAATACGAGCAGTACTTC; cdr3_aa: CASSSPVGTGEYEQYF; d_call: TRBD1; j_call: TRBJ2-7; v_call: TRBV5-4; clone_size: NA
cdr3_nt: TGTGCCACCAGGGGCGGAGCTAGCCCCTTTTTCAGGGAGCAGTTCTTC; cdr3_aa: CATRGGASPFFREQFF; d_call: NA; j_call: TRBJ2-1; v_call: TRBV15; clone_size: NA
cdr3_nt: TGTGCCAGCAGTGAAGCCGGGAAAGCTGAAGCTTTCTTT; cdr3_aa: CASSEAGKAEAFF; d_call: NA; j_call: TRBJ1-1; v_call: TRBV2; clone_size: NA
cdr3_nt: TGTGCCAGCAGCCACGGACTACAGGGGGCCGGGGAGCTGTTTTTT; cdr3_aa: CASSHGLQGAGELFF; d_call: TRBD1; j_call: TRBJ2-2; v_call: TRBV3-1/TRBV3-2; clone_size: NA
cdr3_nt: TGTGCCAGCAGCTTGGAAGGGACAGGGAAAATCGAAGCTTTCTTT; cdr3_aa: CASSLEGTGKIEAFF; d_call: TRBD1; j_call: TRBJ1-1; v_call: TRBV5-5; clone_size: NA
cdr3_nt: TGTGCTAGTGGTTTAGGCAGGGTTCAGGAAAAACTGTTTTTT; cdr3_aa: CASGLGRVQEKLFF; d_call: NA; j_call: TRBJ1-4; v_call: TRBV12-5; clone_size: NA
cdr3_nt: TGTGCCAGCAGTTATAGAGTCGGGGAGCTGTTTTTT; cdr3_aa: CASSYRVGELFF; d_call: NA; j_call: TRBJ2-2; v_call: TRBV12-3/TRBV12-4; clone_size: NA
cdr3_nt: TGTGCCAGCAGCTCCCCCGGGACAGGGGGTTTGGACGAGCAGTACTTC; cdr3_aa: CASSSPGTGGLDEQYF; d_call: TRBD1; j_call: TRBJ2-7; v_call: TRBV9; clone_size: NA
cdr3_nt: TGTGCCAGCAGCTTATCCGTTGATCAGCCCCAGCATTTT; cdr3_aa: CASSLSVDQPQHF; d_call: NA; j_call: TRBJ1-5; v_call: TRBV7-3; clone_size: NA
cdr3_nt: TGCGCCAGCAGTGGCGGCAGAATGGGGCCTGAAGCTTTCTTT; cdr3_aa: CASSGGRMGPEAFF; d_call: NA; j_call: TRBJ1-1; v_call: TRBV10-1; clone_size: once